This TCR beta chain was captured in a study of monozygotic twins with inflammatory bowel disease. CDR1 and CDR2 (germline): DFQATT, SNEGSKA (reference sequence). CDR3 length: 14 amino acids. A 6-nucleotide sample barcode was carried by the UMIs, which template switching added. TCRdb reprocessed the 5' RACE reads and stores each CDR3 protein as one record, lacking DNA. The sample has over 200,000 distinct CDR3 sequences; the top ten hold roughly 1.5%. The clonotype comes from a human donor with ulcerative colitis or Crohn's disease, or a healthy co-twin of an affected twin (not recorded which). The rearrangement uses TRBV20-1 and TRBJ2-7; lacking DNA, the TRBD2 call made by TCRdb goes unchecked. Sequenced: blood. The CDR3 sequence is CSARDLGEAGEQYF.